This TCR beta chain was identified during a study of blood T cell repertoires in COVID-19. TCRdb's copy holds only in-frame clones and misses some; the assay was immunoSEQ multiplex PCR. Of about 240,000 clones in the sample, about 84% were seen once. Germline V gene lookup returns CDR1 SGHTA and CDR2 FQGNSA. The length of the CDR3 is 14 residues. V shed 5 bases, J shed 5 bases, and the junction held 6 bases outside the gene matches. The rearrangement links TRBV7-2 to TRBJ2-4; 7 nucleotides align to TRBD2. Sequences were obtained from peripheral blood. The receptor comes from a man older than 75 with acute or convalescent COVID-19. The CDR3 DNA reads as TGTGCCAGCAGCCAATCGGGGGGACAAAACATTCAGTACTTC. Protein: CASSQSGGQNIQYF.